This passage covers 23 T cell receptor beta chains from one sample sequenced in a study of T cell repertoires in cytomegalovirus infection (dated by TCRdb to 2018 to 2020). The sample's treatment or condition, from its label and the paper: in vitro stimulation with specific CMV peptide epitopes to enrich CMV-specific T cells. Instrument on record: Illumina HiSeq 1500. TCRdb redid the processing of the public reads, applying fastp at Q25 and MiXCR, and retained in-frame beta chains. One record per CDR3 amino acid sequence lists the most common genes and DNA. For this sample the table gives 100,000 to 150,000 distinct CDR3 sequences, of which over 25% were detected only once. Of the sample, roughly 50% falls within the top ten clones. What these receptors recognize is not known. The sample consisted of CD8+ T cells from cultured PBMCs, taken from culture after CMV antigen stimulation. These receptors were taken from a human donor in good health (CMV status not recorded). Some clones in this sample may be carry-over from other donors' samples.

The chain links TRBV6-2 or TRBV6-3 to TRBJ2-7; no definite D call. The V and J ends lost 8 bases and 3 bases respectively, with 20 bases between them. Germline CDR1 MNHEY, CDR2 SVGEGT. CDR3 length: 15 amino acids. In DNA, the CDR3 is TGTGCCAGCTCCGAGCTGGCGGACCCTTTCTACGAGCAGTACTTC. Translated, it gives CASSELADPFYEQYF.

This clonotype occurred a few times. This chain joins TRBV6-2 or TRBV6-3 and TRBJ2-7, with 8 bases fitting TRBD1. The length of the CDR3 is 12 residues. Germline V gene data show CDR1 as MNHEY and CDR2 as SVGEGT. The trim removed 10 bases at V and 3 bases at J, leaving 5 bases unmatched. The chain's CDR3 is CATTGVDYEQYF. In DNA form, the CDR3 reads TGTGCCACGACAGGGGTTGACTACGAGCAGTACTTC.

A few counts support this clonotype. The chain has TRBV7-2 and TRBJ1-3, with TRBD1 as a possible D gene (5 bases). Germline CDR1 SGHTA, CDR2 FQGNSA. Trimming cost V 6 bases and J 0 bases, with 15 bases left between them. The CDR3 extends over 16 amino acids. The CDR3: CASRFWGENSGNTIYF. In nucleotides, the CDR3 is TGTGCCAGCAGATTTTGGGGGGAAAACTCTGGAAACACCATATATTTT.

In this sample, this clonotype turned up a few times. This chain links TRBV20-1 with TRBJ1-1; unclear D gene. Germline CDR1 is DFQATT and CDR2 is SNEGSKA (reference sequence). The CDR3 has 14 residues. V lost 0 bases and J 2 bases, leaving 10 bases between the germline ends. CDR3 region: CSARDKDLNTEAFF. As DNA, the CDR3 is TGCAGTGCTAGAGATAAGGACTTAAACACTGAAGCTTTCTTT.

The chain couples TRBV7-9 to TRBJ2-1; 8 bases line up with TRBD2. The CDR3 has 18 amino acids. CDR1 and CDR2 from the germline V gene are SEHNR and FQNEAQ (reference sequence). The trim removed 5 bases at V and 4 bases at J, leaving 16 bases unmatched. The CDR3 DNA reads TGTGCCAGCAGCCCCATAGATCGTACTAGCGGAAATTACAATGAGCAGTTCTTC. Residues: CASSPIDRTSGNYNEQFF.

A few counts support this clonotype. The J gene is TRBJ2-1, the V gene TRBV6-5, with D perhaps TRBD1 or TRBD2 (6 bases each). The germline CDR1 and CDR2 sequences are MNHEY and SVGAGI. The CDR3 is 18 amino acids. Between the trimmed V and J ends, which lost 2 bases and 7 bases, there was a span of 24 bases. The CDR3 DNA sequence: TGTGCCAGCAGTTACACGGGGGTGTCCAGGGGTCACGGTAATGAGCAGTTCTTC. This gives the protein CASSYTGVSRGHGNEQFF.

The chain employs TRBV19 and TRBJ1-1, with D possibly TRBD1 on 5 matching bases. V was trimmed by 3 bases and J by 0 bases, leaving 8 bases between them. The CDR3 has 14 amino acids. Germline loops: CDR1 LNHDA, CDR2 SQIVND (reference sequence). This CDR3 reads CASSMGGLNTEAFF. As DNA, the CDR3 is TGTGCCAGTAGTATGGGGGGATTGAACACTGAAGCTTTCTTT.

This clonotype has ten or more counts. V and J are TRBV20-1 and TRBJ1-1, with D possibly matching TRBD1 (6 bases). The CDR3 covers 14 residues. CDR1 is DFQATT and CDR2 is SNEGSKA in the germline V gene (reference sequence). Trimming stripped 0 bases from V and 10 bases from J, with 18 bases between. CDR3 bases: TGCAGTGCTAGAGATAGGATAGGGGGGACGGTAGCTTTCTTT. Translation: CSARDRIGGTVAFF.

The chain uses TRBV2 and TRBJ1-5; the D gene is possibly TRBD1 (5 bases). Trimming took off 2 bases at V and 0 bases at J, with 14 bases between the two ends. Germline CDR1 and CDR2: SNHLY and FYNNEI. CDR3 length: 17 residues. This CDR3 is CASSERLGGDSNQPQHF. The CDR3 DNA reads TGTGCCAGCAGTGAAAGGCTGGGGGGGGATAGCAATCAGCCCCAGCATTTT.

The rearrangement joins TRBV7-9 to TRBJ2-1; D gene unclear. Trimming cost V 0 bases and J 4 bases, with 10 bases left between them. Germline CDR1 SEHNR, CDR2 FQNEAQ (reference sequence). This CDR3 region has 15 residues. The CDR3, as DNA: TGTGCCAGCAGCTTAGCGCTAACGGAATACAATGAGCAGTTCTTC. Protein: CASSLALTEYNEQFF.

The chain combines TRBV7-2 with TRBJ1-5; 8 bases are a match to TRBD1. CDR3 length: 17 residues. V shed 2 bases and J 2 bases; nucleotides not matched to a gene: 8. Germline assignment: CDR1 SGHTA and CDR2 FQGNSA. CDR3 sequence reads: CASSLLGPTGGNQPQHF. The CDR3 region has the DNA TGTGCCAGCAGCTTATTGGGGCCGACAGGGGGCAATCAGCCCCAGCATTTT.

The chain recombines TRBV19 with TRBJ1-2; 9 bases are shared with TRBD1. Germline CDR1 is LNHDA and CDR2 is SQIVND (reference sequence). Trimming cost V 4 bases and J 4 bases; bases outside gene matches: 22. CDR3 length equals 20 residues. CDR3 in amino acids: CASSKDELMSPGTGFYGYTF. CDR3 coding DNA: TGTGCCAGTAGTAAAGATGAATTGATGAGTCCCGGGACAGGGTTCTATGGCTACACCTTC.

The gene calls are TRBV12-3 or TRBV12-4 and TRBJ2-3; TRBD1 might be the D (7 bases). The CDR3 runs 19 residues. V lost 4 bases and J 2 bases, leaving 25 bases between the germline ends. CDR3 DNA: TGTGCCAGCAGTTGGTCGGGGGAGCAGACAGGGACTTACACAGATACGCAGTATTTT. Amino acids: CASSWSGEQTGTYTDTQYF.

This clonotype was observed at least ten times. J is TRBJ2-5 and V is TRBV10-3, with D uncertain. V was trimmed by 8 bases and J by 4 bases, leaving 8 bases between them. This CDR3 has 11 amino acids. Per germline, CDR1 ENHRY and CDR2 SYGVKD. Here the CDR3 reads CAIGVGETQYF. CDR3 coding DNA: TGTGCCATCGGGGTTGGAGAGACCCAGTACTTC.

For this clonotype: At one end the junction does not follow the germline gene, possibly because of a read error. The chain has TRBV7-7 and TRBJ2-1; D ambiguous. CDR1 is SSHAT and CDR2 is FNYEAQ in the germline V gene (reference sequence). The CDR3 is 15 residues long. The CDR3 is CASSRGGTSYNEQFF. Written as DNA, the CDR3 is TGTGCTAGCAGCCGAGGTGGTACATCCTACAATGAGCAGTTCTTC.

The V call is TRBV3-1, the J call TRBJ2-5; D uncertain. Trimming pared 0 bases from V and 4 bases from J, leaving 15 bases between. The CDR3 totals 16 residues. The germline V gene has CDR1 LGHDT and CDR2 YNNKEL (reference sequence). Here the CDR3 reads CASSQDNRVLPETQYF. The CDR3 nucleotides are TGTGCCAGCAGCCAAGATAACCGGGTTTTACCAGAGACCCAGTACTTC.

The CDR3 loop is CASSLDREAFRSYEQYF. As DNA, the CDR3 is TGTGCCAGCAGTCTAGACAGGGAGGCTTTCCGCTCCTACGAGCAGTACTTC. The chain couples TRBV2 to TRBJ2-7, with D possibly TRBD1 on 7 matching bases. Between the trimmed V and J ends, which lost 5 bases and 0 bases, there was a span of 20 bases. From germline, CDR1 is SNHLY and CDR2 FYNNEI. This CDR3 is built from 17 residues.

The chain couples TRBV6-1 to TRBJ2-1; 7 bases align to TRBD1. This CDR3 contains 14 residues. V trimming: 6 bases; J trimming: 5 bases; junction bases outside the gene matches: 7. Germline-derived CDR1 and CDR2 are MNHNS and SASEGT. The CDR3 sequence: CASREDRTNNEQFF. For the CDR3, the DNA is TGTGCCAGCAGGGAGGACAGGACAAACAATGAGCAGTTCTTC.

The V call is TRBV19, the J call TRBJ2-7; D is unresolved. The germline V and J ends were trimmed by 4 bases and 6 bases, with 13 bases remaining between them. CDR1 LNHDA and CDR2 SQIVND come from the germline V gene (reference sequence). The CDR3 contains 13 residues. DNA for the CDR3: TGTGCCAGTAGTAGCTCGGCAGGTGGCGAGCAGTACTTC. Translating it yields CASSSSAGGEQYF. The whole variable domain, filled in from reference TRBV19 and TRBJ2-7, reads DGGITQSPKYLFRKEGQNVTLSCEQNLNHDAMYWYRQDPGQGLRLIYYSQIVNDFQKGDIAEGYSVSREKKESFPLTVTSAQKNPTAFYLCASSSSAGGEQYFGPGTRLTVT.

This clonotype was counted ten times or more. This chain joins TRBV11-2 and TRBJ2-1, with TRBD2 matching over 7 bases. This CDR3 has 15 residues. Trimming at V came to 6 bases and at J to 4 bases, leaving 9 bases not matched to a gene. Per germline, CDR1 SGHAT and CDR2 FQNNGV. CDR3 amino acids: CASRELAGAYNEQFF. In nucleotides, the CDR3 is TGTGCCAGCAGGGAGTTAGCGGGCGCTTACAATGAGCAGTTCTTC.

The gene calls are TRBV7-8 and TRBJ2-2, with D maybe TRBD2 (5 bases). The CDR3 consists of 18 residues. Germline CDR1 SGHVS, CDR2 FQNEAQ. The V and J ends lost 2 bases and 5 bases respectively, with 21 bases between them. In nucleotides, the CDR3 is TGTGCCAGCAGCTTATCGAGGGCAGACATAGATGATACCGGGGAGCTGTTTTTT. Amino acids: CASSLSRADIDDTGELFF.

The gene calls are TRBV7-9 and TRBJ2-5, with 7 bases lining up with TRBD1. The CDR3 is made up of 13 amino acids. Unmatched junction bases numbered 5, after V lost 5 bases and J lost 5 bases. Per the germline V gene, CDR1 is SEHNR and CDR2 is FQNEAQ (reference sequence). The CDR3 loop reads CASSDRVGETQYF. CDR3 in DNA: TGTGCCAGCAGCGACAGGGTTGGGGAGACCCAGTACTTC.

This CDR3 is CASSYGDSTLQPQHF. Written as DNA, the CDR3 is TGTGCCAGCAGTTACGGGGACAGTACCCTTCAGCCCCAGCATTTT. The chain combines TRBV6-2 or TRBV6-3 with TRBJ1-5; 7 bases are a match to TRBD1. The length of the CDR3 is 15 residues. The J segment lost 6 bases and the V segment lost 2 bases, leaving 7 bases of the junction unmatched. In germline, CDR1 is MNHEY, CDR2 SVGEGT.